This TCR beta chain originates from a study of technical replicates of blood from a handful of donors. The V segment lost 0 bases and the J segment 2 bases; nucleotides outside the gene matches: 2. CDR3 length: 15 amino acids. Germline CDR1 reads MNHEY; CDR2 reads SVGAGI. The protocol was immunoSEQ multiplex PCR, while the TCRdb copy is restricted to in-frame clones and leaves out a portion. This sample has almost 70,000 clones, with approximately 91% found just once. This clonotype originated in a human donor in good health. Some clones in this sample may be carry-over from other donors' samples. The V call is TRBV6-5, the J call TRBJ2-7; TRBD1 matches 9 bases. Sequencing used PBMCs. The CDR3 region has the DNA TGTGCCAGCAGTTACTCGGGACAGGGAGCCTACGAGCAGTACTTC. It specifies CASSYSGQGAYEQYF.